What follows are 22 T cell receptor beta chains derived from one specimen sequenced in a study of control samples from healthy donors and cancer patients. Some clones are missing from TCRdb's copy, which holds only in-frame ones; the method was immunoSEQ multiplex PCR. The sample comprises about 28,000 clones, 85% to 90% of which are singletons, and about 1.6% rests with the top ten. The specimen sequenced was PBMCs. The origin of the receptors is a woman in her thirties or forties with lung cancer.

This chain joins TRBV3-1 (or the pseudogene TRBV3-2) and TRBJ2-5; 9 nucleotides agree with TRBD2. V lost 0 bases to trimming and J lost 5 bases; unmatched junction nucleotides: 10. CDR3 size: 17 residues. Germline V gene data show CDR1 as LGHDT and CDR2 as YNNKEL (reference sequence). In DNA form, the CDR3 reads TGTGCCAGCAGCCAAGATGTAAGCGGGGGGCCCCGGGAGACCCAGTACTTC. The encoded protein is CASSQDVSGGPRETQYF.

This rearrangement joins TRBV19 to TRBJ1-2; D might be TRBD1 (5 bases). This CDR3 region has 13 residues. The V end lost 5 bases, the J end lost 6 bases, and 13 bases lay between the germline ends. Germline V gives CDR1 LNHDA, CDR2 SQIVND (reference sequence). CDR3 sequence (DNA): TGTGCCAGTAGTCTGGGGGTAACGGATGGCTACACCTTC. Encoded protein: CASSLGVTDGYTF.

J is TRBJ2-7 and V is TRBV6-2 or TRBV6-3, with D perhaps TRBD2 (5 bases). The CDR3 sequence is 12 residues long. The V end was cut by 6 bases, the J end by 6 bases, with 12 bases between. The V gene's germline CDR1 is MNHEY and CDR2 SVGEGT. The CDR3 sequence is CASSFPRGEQYF. The DNA of the CDR3 is TGTGCCAGCAGCTTCCCCCGGGGCGAGCAGTACTTC.

The chain has TRBV28 and TRBJ2-5; 7 bases are a match to TRBD1. After removal of 3 bases from V and 1 base from J, the junction contained 8 bases not matched to a gene. Looked up from germline, CDR1 is MDHEN and CDR2 is SYDVKM. The CDR3 loop spans 16 amino acids. CDR3 nucleotides: TGTGCCAGCAGTTTCGGTTTCACAGGGGCCCAAGAGACCCAGTACTTC. Protein sequence: CASSFGFTGAQETQYF.

The chain is built from TRBV6-6 and TRBJ1-4; D is perhaps TRBD1 (6 bases). V was cut by 4 bases and J by 7 bases, with 16 bases left in between. From germline, CDR1 is MNHNY and CDR2 SVGAGI (reference sequence). The CDR3 runs to 15 residues. The CDR3 nucleotides are TGTGCCAGCAGTTCCCCCCGGGGGGCTGTTGAAAAACTGTTTTTT. It codes for CASSSPRGAVEKLFF.

The gene calls are TRBV4-3 and TRBJ1-1; D not certain. CDR3 length: 13 residues. CDR1 and CDR2 (germline): LGHNA, YSLEER. With 3 bases removed from V and 1 base from J, the gap between germline ends came to 6 bases. CDR3 region: CASSQERNTEAFF. CDR3 nucleotide sequence: TGCGCCAGCAGCCAGGAGAGGAACACTGAAGCTTTCTTT.

The rearrangement links TRBV5-1 to TRBJ1-4, with 11 bases that match TRBD1. V lost 4 bases, J lost 8 bases, and 10 bases stayed unmatched. Germline lookup yields CDR1 SGHRS and CDR2 YFSETQ. This CDR3 comprises 16 residues. The chain's CDR3 is CASSLGDRGLYEKLFF. The CDR3 region has the DNA TGCGCCAGCAGCCTGGGGGACAGGGGGTTGTACGAAAAACTGTTTTTT.

This chain uses TRBV30 with TRBJ1-1; no clear D. The germline V and J ends were trimmed by 2 bases and 2 bases, with 15 bases remaining between them. The CDR3 is made up of 15 amino acids. Germline assignment: CDR1 GTSNPN and CDR2 SVGIG (reference sequence). This chain's CDR3 is CAWSPFIGGNTEAFF. CDR3 in DNA: TGTGCCTGGAGTCCGTTTATAGGTGGCAACACTGAAGCTTTCTTT.

The chain couples TRBV11-2 to TRBJ2-7; unclear D gene. CDR1 is SGHAT, CDR2 FQNNGV, per germline. This CDR3 spans 14 amino acids. The V end lost 7 bases, the J end lost 0 bases, and 13 bases lay between the germline ends. The CDR3 loop reads CASTLVPSSYEQYF. The CDR3, as DNA: TGTGCCAGCACCCTGGTCCCGTCCTCCTACGAGCAGTACTTC.

The rearrangement links TRBV6-5 to TRBJ1-4; D unresolved. Between the trimmed V and J ends, which lost 2 bases and 0 bases, there was a span of 4 bases. The CDR3 is 14 amino acids. Germline V lookup: CDR1 MNHEY, CDR2 SVGAGI. The CDR3 sequence: CASSYETTNEKLFF. The CDR3 coding sequence is TGTGCCAGCAGTTACGAGACAACTAATGAAAAACTGTTTTTT.

J is TRBJ2-7 and V is TRBV7-8; D is perhaps TRBD1 (6 bases). The V and J ends lost 4 bases and 7 bases respectively, with 11 bases between them. CDR3 length equals 12 residues. Per the germline V gene, CDR1 is SGHVS and CDR2 is FQNEAQ. DNA for the CDR3: TGTGCCAGCAGCTCCACAGGGATGGAGCAGTACTTC. This gives the protein CASSSTGMEQYF.

V gene TRBV7-9 combines with J gene TRBJ1-5; no reliable D call. Germline lookup yields CDR1 SEHNR and CDR2 FQNEAQ (reference sequence). Trimming shortened V by 5 bases and J by 5 bases, and 13 bases separated the two germline ends. This CDR3 comprises 14 residues. This CDR3 reads CASSADGVDQPQHF. The CDR3 bases are TGTGCCAGCAGCGCCGACGGGGTGGATCAGCCCCAGCATTTT.

This chain links TRBV15 with TRBJ1-5, with 12 bases lining up with TRBD1. V lost 1 base, J lost 6 bases, and 4 bases stayed unmatched. The CDR3 runs to 16 residues. The germline V gene encodes CDR1 LNHNV and CDR2 YYDKDF (reference sequence). CDR3: CATSRVRDRGPQPQHF. The CDR3, as DNA: TGTGCCACCAGCAGAGTCCGGGACAGGGGGCCTCAGCCCCAGCATTTT.

This chain uses TRBV27 with TRBJ2-7; D may be TRBD1 (6 bases). V dropped 5 bases and J dropped 5 bases, with 19 bases sitting between them. The CDR3 totals 15 residues. Germline V gene sequence: CDR1 MNHEY, CDR2 SMNVEV (reference sequence). CDR3 loop: CASSENRAGSHEQYF. CDR3 in DNA: TGTGCCAGCAGTGAGAACAGGGCTGGGTCCCACGAGCAGTACTTC.

This chain uses TRBV3-1 (or the pseudogene TRBV3-2) with TRBJ2-2; 9 nucleotides match TRBD1. The CDR3 extends over 15 amino acids. V trimming: 3 bases; J trimming: 4 bases; junction bases outside the gene matches: 3. Germline assignment: CDR1 LGHDT and CDR2 YNNKEL (reference sequence). The CDR3 bases are TGTGCCAGCAGCCATCGGGACAGGGCCACCGGGGAGCTGTTTTTT. It is translated as CASSHRDRATGELFF.

The V and J genes are TRBV21-1 and TRBJ2-7; the D call of TRBD2 is as the table states it, not checked on the DNA. TRBV21-1 is recorded as a pseudogene. The CDR3 covers 15 residues. The CDR3, as DNA: TGTGCCAGCAAAGGTCGGGGGACTCTCCTAGGCGAGCAGTACTTC. As protein: CASKGRGTLLGEQYF.

The J gene is TRBJ1-2, the V gene TRBV27; 9 nucleotides agree with TRBD1. Germline V CDR1 and CDR2: MNHEY, SMNVEV (reference sequence). This CDR3 has 14 amino acids. Unmatched junction bases numbered 6, after V lost 5 bases and J lost 5 bases. As DNA, the CDR3 is TGTGCCAGCAGTCCACAGGGGGCGCGTTATGGCTACACCTTC. It yields the protein CASSPQGARYGYTF.

Details on this clone: This sample also contains other DNA sequences that code for the same CDR3. The CDR3 region has the DNA TGTGCTAGTGGGAGCTACGAGCAGTACTTC. It specifies CASGSYEQYF. The rearrangement joins TRBV12-5 to TRBJ2-7; no reliable D call. In germline, CDR1 is LGHNT, CDR2 FRNRAP. V dropped 6 bases and J dropped 3 bases, with 3 bases sitting between them. There are 10 residues in the CDR3.

The chain has TRBV19 and TRBJ1-5; D may be TRBD1 (6 bases). Germline CDR1 reads LNHDA; CDR2 reads SQIVND (reference sequence). The CDR3 has 14 residues. Between the trimmed V and J ends, which lost 4 bases and 3 bases, there was a span of 10 bases. The DNA of the CDR3 is TGTGCCAGTAGTACCGGGACACTCAATCAGCCCCAGCATTTT. It encodes CASSTGTLNQPQHF. Based on the CDR3 plus reference TRBV19 and TRBJ1-5, the full variable domain is DGGITQSPKYLFRKEGQNVTLSCEQNLNHDAMYWYRQDPGQGLRLIYYSQIVNDFQKGDIAEGYSVSREKKESFPLTVTSAQKNPTAFYLCASSTGTLNQPQHFGDGTRLSIL.

This clone has a single count. This chain joins TRBV2 and TRBJ2-7; possibly TRBD1 or TRBD2 for D (5 bases each). V was pared by 8 bases and J by 5 bases, with 16 bases between. The CDR3 extends over 13 amino acids. Germline assignment: CDR1 SNHLY and CDR2 FYNNEI. The CDR3: CASLGPGGHEQYF. Here the CDR3 DNA reads TGTGCCAGCCTGGGACCAGGAGGCCACGAGCAGTACTTC.

This sequence joins TRBV5-1 and TRBJ2-5; possible D gene TRBD2, 6 bases. The V gene lost 7 bases and the J gene lost 4 bases, with 32 bases spanning the gap. The V gene's germline CDR1 is SGHRS and CDR2 YFSETQ. The CDR3 loop spans 19 amino acids. The CDR3 protein is CASRRGRDGLTRVGETQYF. The CDR3 DNA sequence: TGCGCCAGCCGGAGGGGACGGGACGGCCTCACTAGGGTGGGAGAGACCCAGTACTTC.

V gene TRBV28 combines with J gene TRBJ1-6; no firm D call. Per the germline V gene, CDR1 is MDHEN and CDR2 is SYDVKM. Between the trimmed V and J ends, which lost 3 bases and 7 bases, there was a span of 16 bases. The CDR3 loop spans 16 amino acids. The CDR3 sequence: CASSFPIIDSNSPLHF. DNA of the CDR3: TGTGCCAGCAGTTTCCCTATTATCGACTCAAATTCACCCCTCCACTTT.